This T cell receptor (beta chain) derives from a study of blood T cell repertoires in COVID-19. Study overall: PBMCs, B-cell-depleted T cells, or T cells provided the cDNA or gDNA that made up the material.

Original methodology: Scientists estimated how many nucleated cells there were by amplifying reference gene primers. The method was immunoSEQ multiplex PCR; TCRdb's version includes in-frame clones alone and lacks a portion of them. V and J calls and clone size are as listed in that table; D and trimming were resolved from the DNA. The sample consists of a few hundred thousand clones, about four fifths of them appearing once. The CDR3 is 14 residues long. V shed 3 bases and J 6 bases; nucleotides not matched to a gene: 7. In germline, CDR1 is SNHLY, CDR2 FYNNEI. Sample: peripheral blood. The chain has TRBV2 and TRBJ2-7; TRBD1 aligns across 8 bases. This receptor was taken from a person aged 70 to 79 with COVID-19, enrolled during active disease. Here the CDR3 DNA reads TGTGCCAGCAGTGATTGGACAGGGTCAATCGAGCAGTACTTC. Protein product: CASSDWTGSIEQYF.